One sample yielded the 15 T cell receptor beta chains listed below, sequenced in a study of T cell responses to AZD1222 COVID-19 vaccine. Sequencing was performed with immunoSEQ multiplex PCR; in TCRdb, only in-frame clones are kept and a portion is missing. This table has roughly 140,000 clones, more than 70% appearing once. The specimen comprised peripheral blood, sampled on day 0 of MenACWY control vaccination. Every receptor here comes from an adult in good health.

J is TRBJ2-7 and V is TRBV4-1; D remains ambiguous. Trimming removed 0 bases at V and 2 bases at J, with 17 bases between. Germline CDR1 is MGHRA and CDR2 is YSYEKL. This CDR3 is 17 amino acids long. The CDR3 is CASSQDLNTPIPYEQYF. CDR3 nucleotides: TGCGCCAGCAGCCAAGATCTTAACACGCCAATCCCCTACGAGCAGTACTTC.

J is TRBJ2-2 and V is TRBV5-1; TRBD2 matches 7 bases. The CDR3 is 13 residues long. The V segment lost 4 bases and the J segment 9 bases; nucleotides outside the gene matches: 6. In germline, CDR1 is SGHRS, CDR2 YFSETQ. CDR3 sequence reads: CASSLLSGRELFF. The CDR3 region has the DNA TGCGCCAGCAGCCTGCTGAGCGGGAGGGAGCTGTTTTTT.

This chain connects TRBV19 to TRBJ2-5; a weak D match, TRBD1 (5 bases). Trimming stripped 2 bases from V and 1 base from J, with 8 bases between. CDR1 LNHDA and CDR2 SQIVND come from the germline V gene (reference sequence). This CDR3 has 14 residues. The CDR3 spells CASSIRQSQETQYF. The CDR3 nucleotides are TGTGCCAGTAGTATAAGACAGAGCCAAGAGACCCAGTACTTC.

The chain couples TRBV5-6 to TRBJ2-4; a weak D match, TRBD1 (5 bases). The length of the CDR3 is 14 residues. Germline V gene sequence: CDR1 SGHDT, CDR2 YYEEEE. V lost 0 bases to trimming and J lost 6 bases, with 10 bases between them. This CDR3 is CASSLADRTNIQYF. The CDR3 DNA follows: TGTGCCAGCAGCTTGGCTGACAGAACAAACATTCAGTACTTC. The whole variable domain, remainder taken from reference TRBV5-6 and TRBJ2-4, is DAGVTQSPTHLIKTRGQQVTLRCSPKSGHDTVSWYQQALGQGPQFIFQYYEEEERQRGNFPDRFSGHQFPNYSSELNVNALLLGDSALYLCASSLADRTNIQYFGAGTRLSVL.

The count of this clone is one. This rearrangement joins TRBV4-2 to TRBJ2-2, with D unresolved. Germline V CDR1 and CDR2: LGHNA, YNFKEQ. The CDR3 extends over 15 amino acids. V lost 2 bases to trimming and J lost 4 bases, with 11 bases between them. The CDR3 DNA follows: TGTGCCAGCAGCCAAACATCTAGGGCCACCGGGGAGCTGTTTTTT. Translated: CASSQTSRATGELFF.

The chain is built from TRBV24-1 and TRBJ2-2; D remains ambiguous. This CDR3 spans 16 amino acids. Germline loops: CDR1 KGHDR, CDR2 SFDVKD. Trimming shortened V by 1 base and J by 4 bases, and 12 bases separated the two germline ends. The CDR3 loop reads CATSDFGESRTGELFF. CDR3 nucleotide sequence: TGTGCCACCAGTGATTTCGGAGAATCGCGCACCGGGGAGCTGTTTTTT.

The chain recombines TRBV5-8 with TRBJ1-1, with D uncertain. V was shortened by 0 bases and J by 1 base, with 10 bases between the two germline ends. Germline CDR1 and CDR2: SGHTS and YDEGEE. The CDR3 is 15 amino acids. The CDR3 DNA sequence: TGTGCCAGCAGCTTGGTATCCTTCGGGAACACTGAAGCTTTCTTT. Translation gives CASSLVSFGNTEAFF.

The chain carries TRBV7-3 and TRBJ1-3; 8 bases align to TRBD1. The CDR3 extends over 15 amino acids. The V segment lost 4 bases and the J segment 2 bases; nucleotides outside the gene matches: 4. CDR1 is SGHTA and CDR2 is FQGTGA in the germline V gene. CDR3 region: CASSSGGAAGNTIYF. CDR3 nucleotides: TGTGCCAGCAGCTCAGGGGGCGCCGCTGGAAACACCATATATTTT. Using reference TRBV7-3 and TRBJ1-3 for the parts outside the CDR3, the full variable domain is GAGVSQTPSNKVTEKGKYVELRCDPISGHTALYWYRQSLGQGPEFLIYFQGTGAADDSGLPNDRFFAVRPEGSVSTLKIQRTERGDSAVYLCASSSGGAAGNTIYFGEGSWLTVV.

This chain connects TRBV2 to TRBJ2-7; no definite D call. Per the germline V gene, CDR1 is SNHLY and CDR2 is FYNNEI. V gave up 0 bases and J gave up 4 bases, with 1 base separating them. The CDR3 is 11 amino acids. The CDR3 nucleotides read TGTGCCAGCAGTGAAGCGTACGAGCAGTACTTC. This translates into CASSEAYEQYF. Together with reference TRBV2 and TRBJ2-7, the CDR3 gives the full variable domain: EPEVTQTPSHQVTQMGQEVILRCVPISNHLYFYWYRQILGQKVEFLVSFYNNEISEKSEIFDDQFSVERPDGSNFTLKIRSTKLEDSAMYFCASSEAYEQYFGPGTRLTVT.

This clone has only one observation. In DNA, the CDR3 is TGTGCCAGCAGCCAAGCAGGGGGCGCTTCCTACGAGCAGTACTTC. This encodes CASSQAGGASYEQYF. V gene TRBV4-2 combines with J gene TRBJ2-7; 8 positions match TRBD1. The CDR3 is made up of 15 amino acids. The V gene's germline CDR1 is LGHNA and CDR2 YNFKEQ. With V trimmed by 1 base and J by 1 base, 3 bases remained unmatched.

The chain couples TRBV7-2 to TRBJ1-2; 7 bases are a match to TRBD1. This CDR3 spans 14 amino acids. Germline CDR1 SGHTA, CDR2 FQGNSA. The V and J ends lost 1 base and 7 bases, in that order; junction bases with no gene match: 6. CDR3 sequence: CASSLDRPGGGYTF. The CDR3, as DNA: TGTGCCAGCAGCTTAGACAGGCCAGGGGGTGGCTACACCTTC.

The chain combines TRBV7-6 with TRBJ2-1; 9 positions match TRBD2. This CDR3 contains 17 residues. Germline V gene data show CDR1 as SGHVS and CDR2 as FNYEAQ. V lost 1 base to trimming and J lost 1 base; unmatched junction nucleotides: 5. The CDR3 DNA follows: TGTGCCAGCAGCTTAGAGCCAGCGGGGGGATCCTACAATGAGCAGTTCTTC. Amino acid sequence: CASSLEPAGGSYNEQFF.

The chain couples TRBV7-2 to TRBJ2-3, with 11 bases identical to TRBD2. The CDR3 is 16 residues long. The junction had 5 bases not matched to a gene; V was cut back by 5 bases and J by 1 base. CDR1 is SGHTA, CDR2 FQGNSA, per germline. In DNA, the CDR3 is TGTGCCAGCAGCCCCCAACTAGCGGGGGGCACAGATACGCAGTATTTT. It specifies CASSPQLAGGTDTQYF.

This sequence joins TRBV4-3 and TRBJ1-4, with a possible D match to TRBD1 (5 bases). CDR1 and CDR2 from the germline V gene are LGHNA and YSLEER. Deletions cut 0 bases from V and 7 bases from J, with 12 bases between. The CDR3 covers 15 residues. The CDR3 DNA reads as TGCGCCAGCAGCCAAGATGGGGGATCGGGTGAAAAACTGTTTTTT. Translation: CASSQDGGSGEKLFF.

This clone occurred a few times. In DNA, the CDR3 is TGTGCCAGCAGCTTAATGCCTAGCGGGGGAGAGACCCAGTACTTC. This encodes CASSLMPSGGETQYF. The chain has TRBV7-3 and TRBJ2-5; 10 positions match TRBD2. Germline CDR1 and CDR2: SGHTA and FQGTGA. This CDR3 spans 15 amino acids. V gave up 1 base and J gave up 4 bases; unmatched junction bases: 3.